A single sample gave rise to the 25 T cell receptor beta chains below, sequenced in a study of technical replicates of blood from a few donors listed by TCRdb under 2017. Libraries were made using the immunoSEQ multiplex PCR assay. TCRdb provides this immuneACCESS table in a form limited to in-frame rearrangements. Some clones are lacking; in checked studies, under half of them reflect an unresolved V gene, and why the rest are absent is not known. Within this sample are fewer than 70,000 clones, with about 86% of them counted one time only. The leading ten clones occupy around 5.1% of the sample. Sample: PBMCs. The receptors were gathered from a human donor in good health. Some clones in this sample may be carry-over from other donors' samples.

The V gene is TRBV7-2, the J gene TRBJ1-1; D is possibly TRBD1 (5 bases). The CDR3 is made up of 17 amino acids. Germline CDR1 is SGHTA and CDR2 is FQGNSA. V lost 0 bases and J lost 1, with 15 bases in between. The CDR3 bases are TGTGCCAGCAGCTTAGCGCTGGCAGGGAATCGGAACACTGAAGCTTTCTTT. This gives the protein CASSLALAGNRNTEAFF.

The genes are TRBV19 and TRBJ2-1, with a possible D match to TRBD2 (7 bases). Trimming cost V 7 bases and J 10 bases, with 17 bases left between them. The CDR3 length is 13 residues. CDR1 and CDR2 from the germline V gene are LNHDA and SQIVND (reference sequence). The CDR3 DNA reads TGTGCCAGTACGGCGGGGGCCCAGCGGGAGCAGTTCTTC. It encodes CASTAGAQREQFF.

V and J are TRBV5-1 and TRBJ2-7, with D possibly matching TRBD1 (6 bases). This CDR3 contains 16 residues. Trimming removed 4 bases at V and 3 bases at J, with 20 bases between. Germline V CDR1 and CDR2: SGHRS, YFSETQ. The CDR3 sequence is CASSPTGTPGFYEQYF. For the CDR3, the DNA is TGCGCCAGCAGCCCCACCGGGACACCCGGTTTCTACGAGCAGTACTTC.

CDR3 loop: CASSHGRNQPQHF. For the CDR3, the DNA is TGCGCCAGCAGCCATGGGAGGAATCAGCCCCAGCATTTT. The chain couples TRBV4-3 to TRBJ1-5; D is unclear. The CDR3 is made up of 13 amino acids. The ends were cut back, 3 bases at V and 4 bases at J, with 7 bases in the middle. In germline, CDR1 is LGHNA, CDR2 YSLEER.

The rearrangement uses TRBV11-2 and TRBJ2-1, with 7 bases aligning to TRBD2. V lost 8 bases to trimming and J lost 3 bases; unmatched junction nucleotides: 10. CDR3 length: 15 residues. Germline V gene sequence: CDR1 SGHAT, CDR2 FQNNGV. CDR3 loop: CASGNPGLVYNEQFF. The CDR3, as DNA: TGTGCCAGCGGAAACCCCGGACTAGTCTACAATGAGCAGTTCTTC.

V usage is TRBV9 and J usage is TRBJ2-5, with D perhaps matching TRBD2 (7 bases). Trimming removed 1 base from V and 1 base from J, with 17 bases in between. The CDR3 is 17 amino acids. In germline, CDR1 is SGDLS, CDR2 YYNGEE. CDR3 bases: TGTGCCAGCAGCGTAAGGGGGGGGACGGGGGCCCAAGAGACCCAGTACTTC. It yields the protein CASSVRGGTGAQETQYF.

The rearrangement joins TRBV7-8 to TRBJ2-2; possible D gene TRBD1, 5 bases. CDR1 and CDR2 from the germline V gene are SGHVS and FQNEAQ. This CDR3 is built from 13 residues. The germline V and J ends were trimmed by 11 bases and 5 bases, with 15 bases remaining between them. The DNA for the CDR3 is TGTGCCGGGGCCCGATTCGCGACCGGGGAGCTGTTTTTT. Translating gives CAGARFATGELFF.

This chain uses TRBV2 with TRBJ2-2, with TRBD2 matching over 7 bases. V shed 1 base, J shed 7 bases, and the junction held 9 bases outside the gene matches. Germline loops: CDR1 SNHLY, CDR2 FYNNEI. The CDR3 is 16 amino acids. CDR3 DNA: TGTGCCAGCAGTGAAGTGGCGGGAGTCGGGGTCGGGGAGCTGTTTTTT. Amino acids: CASSEVAGVGVGELFF.

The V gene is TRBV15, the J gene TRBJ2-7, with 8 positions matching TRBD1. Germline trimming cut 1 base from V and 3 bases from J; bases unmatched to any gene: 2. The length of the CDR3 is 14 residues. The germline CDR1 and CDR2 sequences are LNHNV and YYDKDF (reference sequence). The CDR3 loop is CATSRGGQGYEQYF. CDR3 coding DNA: TGTGCCACCAGCAGAGGAGGACAGGGCTACGAGCAGTACTTC. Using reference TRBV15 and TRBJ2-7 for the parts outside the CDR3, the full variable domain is DAMVIQNPRYQVTQFGKPVTLSCSQTLNHNVMYWYQQKSSQAPKLLFHYYDKDFNNEADTPDNFQSRRPNTSFCFLDIRSPGLGDTAMYLCATSRGGQGYEQYFGPGTRLTVT.

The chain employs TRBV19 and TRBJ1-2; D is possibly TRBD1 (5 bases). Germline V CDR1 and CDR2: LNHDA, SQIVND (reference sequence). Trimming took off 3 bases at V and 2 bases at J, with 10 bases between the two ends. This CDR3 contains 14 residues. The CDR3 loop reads CASSMGRGNYGYTF. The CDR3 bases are TGTGCCAGTAGTATGGGTAGGGGCAACTATGGCTACACCTTC.

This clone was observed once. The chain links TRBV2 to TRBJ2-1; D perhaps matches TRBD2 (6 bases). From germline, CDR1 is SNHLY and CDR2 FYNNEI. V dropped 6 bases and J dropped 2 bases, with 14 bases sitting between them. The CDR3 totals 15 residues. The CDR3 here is CASRSRESTYNEQFF. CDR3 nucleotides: TGTGCCAGCAGATCTCGGGAGAGCACCTACAATGAGCAGTTCTTC.

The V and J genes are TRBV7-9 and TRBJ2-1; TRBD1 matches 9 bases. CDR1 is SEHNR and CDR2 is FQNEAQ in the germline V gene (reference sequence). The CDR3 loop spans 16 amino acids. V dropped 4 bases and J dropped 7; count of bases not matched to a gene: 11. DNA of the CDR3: TGTGCCAGCAGCTCCTCCGGGACAGGGATAAGAAATGAGCAGTTCTTC. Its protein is CASSSSGTGIRNEQFF.

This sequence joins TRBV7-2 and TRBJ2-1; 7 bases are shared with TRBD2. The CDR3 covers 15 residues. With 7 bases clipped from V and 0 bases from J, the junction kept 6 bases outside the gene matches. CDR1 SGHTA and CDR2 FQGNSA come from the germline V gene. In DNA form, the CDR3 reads TGTGCCAGCACCACCGGGGGGAACTCCTACAATGAGCAGTTCTTC. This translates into CASTTGGNSYNEQFF.

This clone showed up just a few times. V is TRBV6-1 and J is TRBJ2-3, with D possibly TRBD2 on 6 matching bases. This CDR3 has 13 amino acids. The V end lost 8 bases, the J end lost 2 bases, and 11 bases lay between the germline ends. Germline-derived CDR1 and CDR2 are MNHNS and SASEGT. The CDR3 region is CASRSGTTDTQYF. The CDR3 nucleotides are TGTGCCAGCCGTAGCGGAACCACAGATACGCAGTATTTT.

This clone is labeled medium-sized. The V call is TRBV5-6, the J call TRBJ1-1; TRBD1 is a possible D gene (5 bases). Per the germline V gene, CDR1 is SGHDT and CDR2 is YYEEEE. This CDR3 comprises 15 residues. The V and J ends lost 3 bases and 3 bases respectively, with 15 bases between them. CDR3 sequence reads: CASSSWGRGDTEAFF. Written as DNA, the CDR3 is TGTGCCAGCAGCTCCTGGGGACGGGGGGACACTGAAGCTTTCTTT.

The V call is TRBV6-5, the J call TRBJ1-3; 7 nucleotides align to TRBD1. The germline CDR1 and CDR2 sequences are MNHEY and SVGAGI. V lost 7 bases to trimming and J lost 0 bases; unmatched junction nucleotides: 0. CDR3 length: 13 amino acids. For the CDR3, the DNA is TGTGCCAGCACAGGGGGCTCTGGAAACACCATATATTTT. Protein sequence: CASTGGSGNTIYF.

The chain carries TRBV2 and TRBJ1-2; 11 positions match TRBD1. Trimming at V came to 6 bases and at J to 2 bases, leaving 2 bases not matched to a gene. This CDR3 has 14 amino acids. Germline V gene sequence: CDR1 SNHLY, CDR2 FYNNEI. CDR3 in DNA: TGTGCCAGCAGGGGGGACAGGGGGAACTATGGCTACACCTTC. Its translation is CASRGDRGNYGYTF. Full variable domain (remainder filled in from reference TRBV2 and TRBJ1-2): EPEVTQTPSHQVTQMGQEVILRCVPISNHLYFYWYRQILGQKVEFLVSFYNNEISEKSEIFDDQFSVERPDGSNFTLKIRSTKLEDSAMYFCASRGDRGNYGYTFGSGTRLTVV.

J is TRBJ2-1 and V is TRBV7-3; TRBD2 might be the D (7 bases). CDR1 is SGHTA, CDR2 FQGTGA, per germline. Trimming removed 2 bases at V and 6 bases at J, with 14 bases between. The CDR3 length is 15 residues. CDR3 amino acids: CASSLWGGRGNEQFF. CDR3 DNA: TGTGCCAGCAGCTTATGGGGGGGCAGAGGCAATGAGCAGTTCTTC.

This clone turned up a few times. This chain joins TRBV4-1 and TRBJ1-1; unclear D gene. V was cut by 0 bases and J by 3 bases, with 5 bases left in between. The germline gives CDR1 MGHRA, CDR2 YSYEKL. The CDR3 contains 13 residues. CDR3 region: CASSQDRDTEAFF. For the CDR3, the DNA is TGCGCCAGCAGCCAAGATCGCGACACTGAAGCTTTCTTT.

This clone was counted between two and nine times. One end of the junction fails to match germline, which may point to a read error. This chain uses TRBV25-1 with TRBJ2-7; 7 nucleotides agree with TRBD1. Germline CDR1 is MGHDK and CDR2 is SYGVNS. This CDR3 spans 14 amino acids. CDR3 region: CASSDSGTAYEQYF. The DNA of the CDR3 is TGTGCCAGCAGTGACTCGGGGACAGCCTATGAGCAGTACTTC.

CDR3 DNA: TGTGCCAGCTCACCACGGGCAGTACAAGAGACCCAGTACTTC. Translated: CASSPRAVQETQYF. The chain recombines TRBV18 with TRBJ2-5; D remains ambiguous. Germline V gene data show CDR1 as KGHSH and CDR2 as LQKENI. The CDR3 is made up of 14 amino acids. V was shortened by 1 base and J by 2 bases, with 8 bases between the two germline ends.

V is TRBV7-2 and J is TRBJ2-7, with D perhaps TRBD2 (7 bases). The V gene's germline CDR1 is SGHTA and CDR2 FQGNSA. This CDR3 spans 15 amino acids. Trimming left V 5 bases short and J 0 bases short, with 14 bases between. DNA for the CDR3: TGTGCCAGCAGCGGAAGCGGGACATACTCCTACGAGCAGTACTTC. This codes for CASSGSGTYSYEQYF.

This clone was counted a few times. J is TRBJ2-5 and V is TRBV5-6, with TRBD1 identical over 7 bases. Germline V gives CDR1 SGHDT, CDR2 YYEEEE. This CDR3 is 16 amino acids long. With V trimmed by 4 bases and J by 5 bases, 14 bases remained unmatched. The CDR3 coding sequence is TGTGCCAGCAGCCACTTAGACAGGGTGGCTAGGGAGACCCAGTACTTC. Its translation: CASSHLDRVARETQYF. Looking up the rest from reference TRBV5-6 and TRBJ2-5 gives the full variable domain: DAGVTQSPTHLIKTRGQQVTLRCSPKSGHDTVSWYQQALGQGPQFIFQYYEEEERQRGNFPDRFSGHQFPNYSSELNVNALLLGDSALYLCASSHLDRVARETQYFGPGTRLLVL.

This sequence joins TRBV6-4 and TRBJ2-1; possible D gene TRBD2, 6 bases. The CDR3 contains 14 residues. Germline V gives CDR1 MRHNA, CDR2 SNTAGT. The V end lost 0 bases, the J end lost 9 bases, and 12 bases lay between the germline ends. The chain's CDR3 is CASSDSGGEGEQFF. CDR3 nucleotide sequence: TGTGCCAGCAGTGACTCCGGGGGAGAGGGTGAGCAGTTCTTC.

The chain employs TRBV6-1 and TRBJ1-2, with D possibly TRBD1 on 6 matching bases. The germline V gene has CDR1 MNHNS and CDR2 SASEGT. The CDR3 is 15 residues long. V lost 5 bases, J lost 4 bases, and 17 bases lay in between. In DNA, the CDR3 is TGTGCCAGCAGTCTTAAGCCGGACAGTACCTATGGCTACACCTTC. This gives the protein CASSLKPDSTYGYTF.